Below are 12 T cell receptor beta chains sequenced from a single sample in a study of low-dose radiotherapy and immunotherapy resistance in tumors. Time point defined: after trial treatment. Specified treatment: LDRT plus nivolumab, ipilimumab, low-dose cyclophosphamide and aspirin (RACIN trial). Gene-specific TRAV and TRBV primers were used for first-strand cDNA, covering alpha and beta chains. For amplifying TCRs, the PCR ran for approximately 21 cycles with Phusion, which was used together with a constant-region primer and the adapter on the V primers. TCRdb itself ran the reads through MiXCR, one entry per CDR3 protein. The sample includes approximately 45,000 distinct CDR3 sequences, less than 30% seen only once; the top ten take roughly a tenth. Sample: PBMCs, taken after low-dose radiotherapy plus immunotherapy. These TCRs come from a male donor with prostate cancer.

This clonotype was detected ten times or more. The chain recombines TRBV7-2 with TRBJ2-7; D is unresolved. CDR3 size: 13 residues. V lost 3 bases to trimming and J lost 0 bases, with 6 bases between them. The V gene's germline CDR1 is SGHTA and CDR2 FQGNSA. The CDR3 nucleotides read TGTGCCAGCAGCTTTACGGCCTCCTACGAGCAGTACTTC. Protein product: CASSFTASYEQYF.

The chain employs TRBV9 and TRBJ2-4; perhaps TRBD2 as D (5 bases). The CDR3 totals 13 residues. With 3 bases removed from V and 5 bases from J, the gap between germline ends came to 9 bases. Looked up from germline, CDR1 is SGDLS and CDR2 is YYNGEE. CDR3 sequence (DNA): TGTGCCAGCAGCGCAGCAGCGGAAAACATTCAGTACTTC. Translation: CASSAAAENIQYF.

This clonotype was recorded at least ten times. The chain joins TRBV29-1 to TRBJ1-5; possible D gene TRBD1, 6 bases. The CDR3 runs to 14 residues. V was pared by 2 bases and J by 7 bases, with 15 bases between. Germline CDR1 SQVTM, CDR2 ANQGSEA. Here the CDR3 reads CSVEWAGAGQPQHF. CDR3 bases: TGCAGCGTTGAATGGGCGGGGGCCGGGCAGCCCCAGCATTTT.

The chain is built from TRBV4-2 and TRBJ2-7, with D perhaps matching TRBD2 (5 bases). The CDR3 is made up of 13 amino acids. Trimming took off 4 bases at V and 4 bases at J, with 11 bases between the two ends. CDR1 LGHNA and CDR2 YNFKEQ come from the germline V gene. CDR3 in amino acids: CASSLPGVYEQYF. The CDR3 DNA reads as TGTGCCAGCAGCCTCCCCGGGGTTTACGAGCAGTACTTC.

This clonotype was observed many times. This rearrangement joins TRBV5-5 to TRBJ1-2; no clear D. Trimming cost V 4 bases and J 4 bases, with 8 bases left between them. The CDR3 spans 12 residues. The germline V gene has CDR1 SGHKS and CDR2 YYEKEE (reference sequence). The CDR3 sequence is CASSMDSYGYTF. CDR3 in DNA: TGTGCCAGCAGCATGGACTCCTATGGCTACACCTTC. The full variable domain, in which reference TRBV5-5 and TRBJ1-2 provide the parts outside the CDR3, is DAGVTQSPTHLIKTRGQQVTLRCSPISGHKSVSWYQQVLGQGPQFIFQYYEKEERGRGNFPDRFSARQFPNYSSELNVNALLLGDSALYLCASSMDSYGYTFGSGTRLTVV.

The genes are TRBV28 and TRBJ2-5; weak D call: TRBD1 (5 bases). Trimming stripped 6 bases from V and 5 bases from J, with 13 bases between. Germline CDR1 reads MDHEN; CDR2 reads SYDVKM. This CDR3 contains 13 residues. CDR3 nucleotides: TGTGCCAGCAGAGGTGGGAAGGGGGAGACCCAGTACTTC. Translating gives CASRGGKGETQYF.

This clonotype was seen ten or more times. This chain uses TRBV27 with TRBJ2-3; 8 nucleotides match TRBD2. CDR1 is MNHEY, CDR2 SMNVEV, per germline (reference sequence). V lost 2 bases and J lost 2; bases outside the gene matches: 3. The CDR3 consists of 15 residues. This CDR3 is CASSLVAGLTDTQYF. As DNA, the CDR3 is TGTGCCAGCAGTTTAGTAGCGGGACTCACAGATACGCAGTATTTT.

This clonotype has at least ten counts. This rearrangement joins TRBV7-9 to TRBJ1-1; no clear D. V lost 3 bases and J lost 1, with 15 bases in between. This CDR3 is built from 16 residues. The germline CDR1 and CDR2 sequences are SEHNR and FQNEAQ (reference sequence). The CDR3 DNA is TGTGCCAGCAGCTTCTACATCCAGGAAGGGAACACTGAAGCTTTCTTT. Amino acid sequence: CASSFYIQEGNTEAFF.

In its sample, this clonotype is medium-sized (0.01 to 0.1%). CDR3 sequence: CASTPGTGGTDTQYF. CDR3 DNA: TGTGCCAGCACCCCCGGGACAGGGGGCACAGATACGCAGTATTTT. This sequence joins TRBV6-2 or TRBV6-3 and TRBJ2-3; 10 nucleotides line up with TRBD1. The CDR3 totals 15 residues. CDR1 is MNHEY and CDR2 is SVGEGT in the germline V gene. V trimming: 7 bases; J trimming: 1 base; junction bases outside the gene matches: 5.

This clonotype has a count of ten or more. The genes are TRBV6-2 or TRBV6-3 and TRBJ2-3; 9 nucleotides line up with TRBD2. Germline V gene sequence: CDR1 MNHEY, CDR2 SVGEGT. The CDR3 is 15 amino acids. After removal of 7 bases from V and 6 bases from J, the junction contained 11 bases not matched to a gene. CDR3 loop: CASTHGAGGHDTQYF. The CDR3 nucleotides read TGTGCCAGCACCCATGGGGCGGGGGGGCATGATACGCAGTATTTT.

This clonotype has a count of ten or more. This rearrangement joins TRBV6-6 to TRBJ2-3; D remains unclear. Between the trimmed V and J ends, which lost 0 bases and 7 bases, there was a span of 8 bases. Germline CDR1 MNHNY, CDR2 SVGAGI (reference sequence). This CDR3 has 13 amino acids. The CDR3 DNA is TGTGCCAGCAGTTACTCGATCCGTAATACGCAGTATTTT. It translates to CASSYSIRNTQYF.

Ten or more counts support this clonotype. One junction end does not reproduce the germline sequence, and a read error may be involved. This CDR3 reads CASSLAGNTGELFF. In DNA form, the CDR3 reads TGTGCCAGCAGCTTAGCAGGGAACACCGGGGAGCTGTTTTTT. The chain has TRBV5-3 and TRBJ2-2; the D is unclear. TRBV5-3 is noted as an ORF with a role that remains uncertain. The CDR3 has 14 amino acids.